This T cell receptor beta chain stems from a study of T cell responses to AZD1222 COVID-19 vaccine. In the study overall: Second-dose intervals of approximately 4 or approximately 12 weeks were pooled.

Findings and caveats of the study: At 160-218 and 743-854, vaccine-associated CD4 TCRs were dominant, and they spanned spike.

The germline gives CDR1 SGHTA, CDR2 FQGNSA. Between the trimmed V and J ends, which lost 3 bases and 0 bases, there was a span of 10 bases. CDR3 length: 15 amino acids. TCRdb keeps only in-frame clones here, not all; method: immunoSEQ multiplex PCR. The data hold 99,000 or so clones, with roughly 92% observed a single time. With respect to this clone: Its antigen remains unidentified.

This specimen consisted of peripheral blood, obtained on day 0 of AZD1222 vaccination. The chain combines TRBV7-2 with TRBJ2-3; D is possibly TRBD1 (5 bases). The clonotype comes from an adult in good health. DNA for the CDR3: TGTGCCAGCAGCTTTCAGGGATCTAGCACAGATACGCAGTATTTT. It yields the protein CASSFQGSSTDTQYF.